This record looks at one T cell receptor beta chain sequence and its context. V lost 0 bases to trimming and J lost 6 bases, with 8 bases between them. CDR3 length: 14 residues. Germline V gene sequence: CDR1 LNHDA, CDR2 SQIVND (reference sequence). This record belongs to a study of identifying expanded T cells in peripheral blood. During the collection period, no donor immune events like infections were recorded. This table comes from immunoSEQ multiplex PCR, and its TCRdb copy is limited to in-frame clones, with some not included. This sample has about 85,000 clones, with more than 70% found just once.

Sequenced sample: blood. The TCR originated in a person between 18 and 75 years old in good health. This chain links TRBV19 with TRBJ2-2, with D tentatively TRBD1 (5 bases). The CDR3 sequence: CASSIDRASGELFF. DNA of the CDR3: TGTGCCAGTAGTATAGACAGGGCGTCCGGGGAGCTGTTTTTT.